These 20 T cell receptor beta chains were sequenced from one sample in a study of blood T cell repertoires in COVID-19. Method: immunoSEQ multiplex PCR; TCRdb's copy keeps in-frame clones and lacks some. The repertoire has 270,000 or so clones, around 86% of them found once; the top ten carry about 2.7%. The source material was PBMCs or T cells enriched from blood (not recorded which). The receptors stem from a young woman who had recovered from COVID-19.

This clone was recorded a few times. This chain joins TRBV11-2 and TRBJ1-5; D not resolved. This CDR3 comprises 15 residues. Trimming removed 0 bases at V and 0 bases at J, with 6 bases between. Germline loops: CDR1 SGHAT, CDR2 FQNNGV. The CDR3 spells CASSLDQNSNQPQHF. CDR3 coding DNA: TGTGCCAGCAGCTTAGATCAAAATAGCAATCAGCCCCAGCATTTT.

The rearrangement uses TRBV28 and TRBJ1-5; 10 nucleotides align to TRBD1. The CDR3 contains 14 residues. With V trimmed by 11 bases and J by 6 bases, 10 bases remained unmatched. Germline CDR1 reads MDHEN; CDR2 reads SYDVKM. CDR3 in amino acids: CAALRQGASQPQHF. The CDR3 DNA follows: TGTGCCGCCCTAAGACAGGGGGCGAGTCAGCCCCAGCATTTT.

The chain couples TRBV7-2 to TRBJ2-1; perhaps TRBD2 as D (7 bases). The V end lost 5 bases, the J end lost 10 bases, and 27 bases lay between the germline ends. The CDR3 has 17 amino acids. Germline loops: CDR1 SGHTA, CDR2 FQGNSA. The CDR3 reads CASSHLGRGSRGGEQFF. The CDR3 nucleotides read TGTGCCAGCAGCCACCTTGGGCGCGGGAGTAGGGGGGGGGAGCAGTTCTTC.

The V call is TRBV7-9, the J call TRBJ1-2, with no clear D. Trimming cost V 1 base and J 3 bases, with 6 bases left between them. The germline V gene encodes CDR1 SEHNR and CDR2 FQNEAQ (reference sequence). This CDR3 has 13 amino acids. The CDR3 DNA is TGTGCCAGCAGCTTAGTAGAGTACTATGGCTACACCTTC. Residues: CASSLVEYYGYTF.

V usage is TRBV2 and J usage is TRBJ2-2, with D unresolved. Trimming took 3 bases from V and 0 from J, leaving 5 bases between them. The CDR3 spans 14 residues. In germline, CDR1 is SNHLY, CDR2 FYNNEI. The DNA of the CDR3 is TGTGCCAGCAGTGACAGGCCGAACACCGGGGAGCTGTTTTTT. This encodes CASSDRPNTGELFF.

The chain links TRBV6-5 to TRBJ1-1; TRBD1 is a possible D gene (5 bases). V was shortened by 5 bases and J by 6 bases, with 16 bases between the two germline ends. This CDR3 spans 14 amino acids. The germline gives CDR1 MNHEY, CDR2 SVGAGI. The CDR3, as DNA: TGTGCCAGCAGTCCCAGGGTGGAGGGCGCTGAAGCTTTCTTT. Residues: CASSPRVEGAEAFF.

This clone was seen a few times. The chain combines TRBV5-1 with TRBJ1-5; D perhaps matches TRBD1 (5 bases). Germline V lookup: CDR1 SGHRS, CDR2 YFSETQ. V was trimmed by 0 bases and J by 5 bases, leaving 9 bases between them. The CDR3 is 14 amino acids. Here the CDR3 reads CASSLGQGHQPQHF. The CDR3 nucleotides read TGCGCCAGCAGCTTGGGGCAGGGCCATCAGCCCCAGCATTTT.

The chain links TRBV12-3 or TRBV12-4 to TRBJ1-2, with 8 bases that match TRBD1. The CDR3 is 13 amino acids. Losses at the gene ends were 6 bases for V and 2 bases for J; bases not matched to a gene: 2. CDR3 region: CASRRTGNYGYTF. In nucleotides, the CDR3 is TGTGCCAGCAGGCGGACAGGGAACTATGGCTACACCTTC.

The chain carries TRBV30 and TRBJ2-7, with 10 bases identical to TRBD1. Trimming at V came to 1 base and at J to 2 bases, leaving 8 bases not matched to a gene. CDR1 GTSNPN and CDR2 SVGIG come from the germline V gene (reference sequence). CDR3 length: 16 amino acids. Here the CDR3 reads CAWSEFSGTGAYEQYF. CDR3 bases: TGTGCCTGGAGTGAATTCTCCGGGACAGGGGCCTACGAGCAGTACTTC. Based on the CDR3 plus reference TRBV30 and TRBJ2-7, the full variable domain is SQTIHQWPATLVQPVGSPLSLECTVEGTSNPNLYWYRQAAGRGLQLLFYSVGIGQISSEVPQNLSASRPQDRQFILSSKKLLLSDSGFYLCAWSEFSGTGAYEQYFGPGTRLTVT.

The rearrangement uses TRBV5-1 and TRBJ2-4; 8 nucleotides line up with TRBD1. V lost 6 bases to trimming and J lost 5 bases; unmatched junction nucleotides: 10. This CDR3 is built from 15 residues. Germline loops: CDR1 SGHRS, CDR2 YFSETQ. CDR3 sequence: CASTGGRGQENIQYF. CDR3 in DNA: TGCGCCAGCACCGGTGGCAGGGGGCAGGAAAACATTCAGTACTTC.

This sequence joins TRBV19 and TRBJ1-2; D is ambiguous. CDR3 length: 15 residues. Germline CDR1 LNHDA, CDR2 SQIVND (reference sequence). Trimming pared 0 bases from V and 6 bases from J, leaving 14 bases between. The CDR3 sequence is CASSIDLTRANGYTF. CDR3 bases: TGTGCCAGTAGTATAGATCTAACGAGGGCGAATGGCTACACCTTC.

J is TRBJ1-1 and V is TRBV5-4, with 7 bases lining up with TRBD1. J was trimmed by 7 bases and V by 2 bases; bases with no gene match: 11. The CDR3 consists of 15 residues. Germline V CDR1 and CDR2: SGHNT, YYREEE (reference sequence). Here the CDR3 DNA reads TGTGCCAGCAGCTTAAGCAGGGGGGCCGGTTATGAAGCTTTCTTT. Translation: CASSLSRGAGYEAFF. The entire variable domain, with the rest obtained from reference TRBV5-4 and TRBJ1-1, is as follows: ETGVTQSPTHLIKTRGQQVTLRCSSQSGHNTVSWYQQALGQGPQFIFQYYREEENGRGNFPPRFSGLQFPNYSSELNVNALELDDSALYLCASSLSRGAGYEAFFGQGTRLTVV.

DNA for the CDR3: TGTGCCAGTAGTATGAGCGGGGTTGGCAATCAGCCCCAGCATTTT. This encodes CASSMSGVGNQPQHF. The rearrangement links TRBV19 to TRBJ1-5; D unclear. The V end was cut by 3 bases, the J end by 2 bases, with 11 bases between. The CDR3 totals 15 residues. Looked up from germline, CDR1 is LNHDA and CDR2 is SQIVND (reference sequence).

This clone was counted once. The chain links TRBV4-3 to TRBJ2-7, with a tentative D call TRBD1 (6 bases). In germline, CDR1 is LGHNA, CDR2 YSLEER. Trimming took 0 bases from V and 4 from J, leaving 10 bases between them. The CDR3 has 14 amino acids. CDR3 sequence (DNA): TGCGCCAGCAGCCAAGATGTCAGGGGTTACGAGCAGTACTTC. Amino acids: CASSQDVRGYEQYF.

The gene calls are TRBV7-2 and TRBJ1-3, with 8 bases matching TRBD1. The CDR3 sequence is 17 residues long. Per germline, CDR1 SGHTA and CDR2 FQGNSA. V lost 1 base to trimming and J lost 2 bases; unmatched junction nucleotides: 7. CDR3 nucleotides: TGTGCCAGCAGCTTAGGGGCCCCAGGGGGCCCTGGAAACACCATATATTTT. Its protein product is CASSLGAPGGPGNTIYF.

J is TRBJ2-1 and V is TRBV2; possible D gene TRBD2, 6 bases. This CDR3 contains 15 residues. Trimming pared 5 bases from V and 8 bases from J, leaving 19 bases between. Germline V lookup: CDR1 SNHLY, CDR2 FYNNEI. CDR3 in amino acids: CASSPFAGDWDEQFF. CDR3 DNA: TGTGCCAGCAGTCCATTTGCCGGGGACTGGGATGAGCAGTTCTTC. Looking up the rest from reference TRBV2 and TRBJ2-1 gives the full variable domain: EPEVTQTPSHQVTQMGQEVILRCVPISNHLYFYWYRQILGQKVEFLVSFYNNEISEKSEIFDDQFSVERPDGSNFTLKIRSTKLEDSAMYFCASSPFAGDWDEQFFGPGTRLTVL.

V gene TRBV3-1 (or the pseudogene TRBV3-2) combines with J gene TRBJ2-1; TRBD2 agrees at 7 bases. With 4 bases clipped from V and 6 bases from J, the junction kept 18 bases outside the gene matches. The CDR3 runs to 18 residues. Germline-derived CDR1 and CDR2 are LGHDT and YNNKEL (reference sequence). The CDR3: CASSRHNGGLVMSNEQFF. The CDR3 DNA reads as TGTGCCAGCAGCCGGCACAACGGAGGACTAGTAATGTCCAATGAGCAGTTCTTC.

The rearrangement uses TRBV6-4 and TRBJ1-1, with 7 bases fitting TRBD1. With 5 bases clipped from V and 0 bases from J, the junction kept 9 bases outside the gene matches. Looked up from germline, CDR1 is MRHNA and CDR2 is SNTAGT. The CDR3 totals 16 residues. CDR3 sequence: CASSPQPGQMNTEAFF. CDR3 DNA: TGTGCCAGCAGTCCCCAGCCGGGACAGATGAACACTGAAGCTTTCTTT.

This clone turned up a few times. The chain is built from TRBV2 and TRBJ1-5, with 9 nucleotides matching TRBD1. Germline CDR1 is SNHLY and CDR2 is FYNNEI. This CDR3 is 13 amino acids long. Trimming at V came to 7 bases and at J to 8 bases, leaving 6 bases not matched to a gene. The CDR3 loop is CASTRTGEEPQHF. Here the CDR3 DNA reads TGTGCCAGCACCAGGACAGGGGAAGAGCCCCAGCATTTT.

The rearrangement joins TRBV19 to TRBJ2-5; 9 positions agree with TRBD2. The CDR3 has 15 amino acids. Germline CDR1 reads LNHDA; CDR2 reads SQIVND (reference sequence). Unmatched junction bases numbered 7, after V lost 3 bases and J lost 5 bases. CDR3: CASSIGGGAVETQYF. The CDR3 DNA is TGTGCCAGTAGTATCGGCGGGGGGGCGGTCGAGACCCAGTACTTC. Based on the CDR3 plus reference TRBV19 and TRBJ2-5, the full variable domain is DGGITQSPKYLFRKEGQNVTLSCEQNLNHDAMYWYRQDPGQGLRLIYYSQIVNDFQKGDIAEGYSVSREKKESFPLTVTSAQKNPTAFYLCASSIGGGAVETQYFGPGTRLLVL.